This T cell receptor beta chain emerged from a study of blood T cell repertoires in COVID-19. Across the whole study: The United States, Italy and Spain were the sources of the acute and convalescent COVID-19 samples. Sources were T cells, B-cell-depleted T cells, or PBMCs; the material itself was cDNA or gDNA.

Methods used by the authors: Reference gene primer amplification gave nucleated cell count estimates. Sequencing used immunoSEQ multiplex PCR; TCRdb keeps in-frame clones, though not all of them. The V and J calls and clone size are taken from that table; D and trimming were inferred from the DNA. The profile shows roughly 260,000 clones, 88% of them singletons. There are 18 residues in the CDR3. Germline CDR1 and CDR2: MGHRA and YSYEKL. J was trimmed by 5 bases and V by 1 base; bases with no gene match: 15. The genes are TRBV4-1 and TRBJ2-5, with 8 nucleotides matching TRBD2. The sequenced sample was peripheral blood. The TCR comes from a man in his sixties who had recovered from COVID-19. Written as DNA, the CDR3 is TGCGCCAGCAGCCAAGGGTATGGCGGGGGGCCTTCGGGGGAGACCCAGTACTTC. Protein sequence: CASSQGYGGGPSGETQYF.